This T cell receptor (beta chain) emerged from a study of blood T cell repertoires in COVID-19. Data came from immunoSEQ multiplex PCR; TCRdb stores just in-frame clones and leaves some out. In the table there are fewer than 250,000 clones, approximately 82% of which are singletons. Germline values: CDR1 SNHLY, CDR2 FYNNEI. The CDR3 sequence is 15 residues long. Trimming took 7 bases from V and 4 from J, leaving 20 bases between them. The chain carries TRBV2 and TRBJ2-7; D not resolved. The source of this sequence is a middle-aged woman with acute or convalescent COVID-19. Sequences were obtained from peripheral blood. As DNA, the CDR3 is TGTGCCAGCACCAAGTCATCCGGAGCCCTTTACGAGCAGTACTTC. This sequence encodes CASTKSSGALYEQYF.